These T cell receptor beta chains were read from a single sample in a study of post-analysis software for immune sequencing data. MiXCR was run by TCRdb on the PCR reads, yielding one entry per CDR3 protein. This sample yields roughly 200,000 distinct CDR3 sequences, of which 29% are seen a single time; nearly 3.5% belongs to the top ten. Material for sequencing was blood. The receptors come from a girl under 18 with multiple sclerosis. CDR3s include the opening cysteine and the closing phenylalanine or tryptophan. The D gene is left open where the match is weak. Clone size is not always given. Where it is, it says once, few, many or a class for expanded clones.

v_gene	j_gene	len	d_gene	abundance	CDR3nt	CDR3aa
TRBV15	TRBJ2-1	11	-	-	TGTGCCACCAGGGAGTACAATGAGCAGTTCTTC	CATREYNEQFF
TRBV6-1	TRBJ2-1	15	-	many	TGTGCCAGCAGTGAGGAAAGGATTTCCTACAATGAGCAGTTCTTC	CASSEERISYNEQFF
TRBV3-1	TRBJ2-7	14	TRBD2	many	TGTGCCAGCAGTCAAGCGGGGGGGCCTGGGGAGCAGTACTTC	CASSQAGGPGEQYF
TRBV9	TRBJ2-3	11	-	many	TGTGCCAGCAGCGTAGCAGATACGCAGTATTTT	CASSVADTQYF
TRBV25-1	TRBJ2-1	15	TRBD1	-	TGTGCCAGCAGTGAATACGGGACAGGTCACAATGAGCAGTTCTTC	CASSEYGTGHNEQFF
TRBV12-3/TRBV12-4	TRBJ1-2	13	-	-	TGTGCCAGCAGCGGACAGAACAACTATGGCTACACCTTC	CASSGQNNYGYTF
TRBV12-3/TRBV12-4	TRBJ1-4	13	-	-	TGTGCCAGCCGGCGGGAAACTAATGAAAAACTGTTTTTT	CASRRETNEKLFF
TRBV12-3/TRBV12-4	TRBJ2-4	13	-	many	TGTGCCAGCAGTTTCCATGATAGGAGAATTCAGTACTTC	CASSFHDRRIQYF
TRBV28	TRBJ2-5	15	TRBD1	many	TGTGCCAGCAGTTCCCCCGGGACAGGGTGGGAGACCCAGTACTTC	CASSSPGTGWETQYF
TRBV28	TRBJ1-1	13	-	many	TGTGCCAGCAGTATCAGATTAGGCACTGAAGCTTTCTTT	CASSIRLGTEAFF
TRBV7-2	TRBJ1-1	14	-	-	TGTGCCAGCAGCTTACAAGTTGCGGACACTGAAGCTTTCTTT	CASSLQVADTEAFF
TRBV4-1	TRBJ2-5	17	-	many	TGCGCCAGCAGCCAAGGGCCTCCCCCGGGACGAACGGAGACCCAGTACTTC	CASSQGPPPGRTETQYF
TRBV15	TRBJ1-2	14	-	few	TGTGCCACCAGCAGAGATGACCGATACGGGGGCTACACCTTC	CATSRDDRYGGYTF
TRBV4-1	TRBJ2-6	19	TRBD2	many	TGCGCCAGCAGCCAAGCGGGACTAGCGGGAGCCACTGGGGCCAACGTCCTGACTTTC	CASSQAGLAGATGANVLTF
TRBV7-9	TRBJ2-1	17	TRBD2	many	TGTGCCAGCAGCTTAGCACCTAGCGGGGGGACTTACAATGAGCAGTTCTTC	CASSLAPSGGTYNEQFF
TRBV5-1	TRBJ2-3	15	-	-	TGCGCCAGCAGCTTGGGGGGGCCCCGGGCAGATACGCAGTATTTT	CASSLGGPRADTQYF
TRBV5-1	TRBJ1-3	14	-	-	TGCGCCAGCAGCTTGTGGAGTTCTGGAAACACCATATATTTT	CASSLWSSGNTIYF
TRBV5-1	TRBJ2-4	14	TRBD2	few	TGCGCCAGCAGCAGGAGGGAGGGCAAAAACATTCAGTACTTC	CASSRREGKNIQYF
TRBV5-1	TRBJ2-5	14	TRBD1	many	TGCGCCAGCAGCATAGGACAGGCCCAAGAGACCCAGTACTTC	CASSIGQAQETQYF
TRBV5-1	TRBJ2-1	15	TRBD2	-	TGCGCCAGCATCCCCGGGACTAACCAATGGGGTGAGCAGTTCTTC	CASIPGTNQWGEQFF
TRBV7-9	TRBJ1-4	14	-	-	TGTGCCAGCAGCCAACAGAGGGTACGTGAAAAACTGTTTTTT	CASSQQRVREKLFF
TRBV5-6	TRBJ2-5	13	-	once	TGTGCCAGCAGCGGAGGAAACCTGGAGACCCAGGACTTC	CASSGGNLETQDF
TRBV5-1	TRBJ1-1	15	-	-	TGCGCCAGCAGCTTGGGGGGGGGCGTGCGCACTGAAGCTTTCTTT	CASSLGGGVRTEAFF
TRBV29-1	TRBJ2-5	13	-	many	TGCAGCGTTGGGGCTAAGGTGGTGGAGACCCAGTACTTC	CSVGAKVVETQYF
TRBV5-1	TRBJ1-2	14	TRBD1	few	TGCGCCAGCACCCTTAAAGGACAGGGTGATGGCTACACCTTC	CASTLKGQGDGYTF
TRBV3-1	TRBJ1-5	18	TRBD1	-	TGTGCCAGCAGCCAATTTCGGACAGGGAATCGCGGCAATCAGCCCCAGCATTTT	CASSQFRTGNRGNQPQHF